This T cell receptor (beta chain) was sequenced in a study of cytomegalovirus exposure and HLA in healthy donors. Study findings and constraints: About 180 TCR beta chains were listed as cytomegalovirus-associated. Both high specificity and high sensitivity reportedly marked the classifier's diagnosis of cytomegalovirus status. TCR association rates varied by HLA locus in a later analysis, with DRB1 highest and HLA-C lowest.

For this clone: The antigen is unknown.

The CDR3 is 16 residues long. V was pared by 3 bases and J by 0 bases, with 5 bases of the junction left unmatched. Germline CDR1 MDHEN, CDR2 SYDVKM. Primers for the PCR totalled 60 Vbeta and 13 Jbeta. Sequencing was performed with immunoSEQ multiplex PCR; in TCRdb, only in-frame clones are kept and a portion is missing. The sample consists of 160,000 or so clones, over 60% of them appearing once. This rearrangement joins TRBV28 to TRBJ1-1; 9 nucleotides align to TRBD1. This TCR came from a woman aged 25 to 39 in good health and CMV-seronegative. Sequencing was performed on PBMCs. CDR3 amino acids: CASSLDRGFMNTEAFF. The DNA for the CDR3 is TGTGCCAGCAGTTTGGACAGGGGTTTTATGAACACTGAAGCTTTCTTT.